This TCR beta chain was sequenced during a study of blood T cells in healthy people across ages. Healthy Caucasians from Russia aged about 6 to 90 served as donors. No fewer than 6 million PBMCs went into each sample. Per the germline V gene, CDR1 is SQVTM and CDR2 is ANQGSEA. This CDR3 has 13 residues. J gave up 7 bases and V 6 bases, and 5 bases lay outside the gene matches. It was with a sample-barcoded 5' primer and a J-beta primer mix that a second PCR of about 7 to 12 cycles was run. Every sample produced at least 2.5 million CDR3-containing paired-end reads. TCRdb fed the 5' RACE reads into MiXCR, producing one record per CDR3 protein. The sample holds hundreds of thousands of distinct CDR3 sequences, 22% seen once. Remarks on this clonotype: Antigen specificity is unknown.

Study-wide findings and caveats: Naive T cell percentage showed a strong correlation with TCR beta diversity.

The source of this sequence is an older man in good health. V is TRBV29-1 and J is TRBJ2-2, with 10 bases matching TRBD1. The sequenced material came from blood. For the CDR3, the DNA is TGCAGCGTAGCCGGGACAGGGGTCGGGGAGCTGTTTTTT. Encoded protein: CSVAGTGVGELFF.